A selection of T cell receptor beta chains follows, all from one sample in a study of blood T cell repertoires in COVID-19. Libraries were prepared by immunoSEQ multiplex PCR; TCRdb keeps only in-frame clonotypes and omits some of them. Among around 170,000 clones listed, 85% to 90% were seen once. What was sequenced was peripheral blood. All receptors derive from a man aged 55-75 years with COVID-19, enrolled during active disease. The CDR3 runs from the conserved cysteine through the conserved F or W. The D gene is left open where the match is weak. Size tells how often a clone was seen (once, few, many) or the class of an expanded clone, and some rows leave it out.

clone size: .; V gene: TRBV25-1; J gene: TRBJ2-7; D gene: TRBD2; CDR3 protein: CASSAGTSGRGEQYF; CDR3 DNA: TGTGCCAGCAGTGCTGGGACTAGCGGGAGGGGAGAGCAGTACTTC
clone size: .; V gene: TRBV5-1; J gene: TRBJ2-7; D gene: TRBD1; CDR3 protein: CASSWDRGSREQYF; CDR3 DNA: TGCGCCAGCAGCTGGGACAGGGGAAGTCGCGAGCAGTACTTC
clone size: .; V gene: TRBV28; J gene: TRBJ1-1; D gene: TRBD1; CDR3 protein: CASSFRDRGEAFF; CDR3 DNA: TGTGCCAGCAGTTTTCGGGACAGGGGAGAAGCTTTCTTT
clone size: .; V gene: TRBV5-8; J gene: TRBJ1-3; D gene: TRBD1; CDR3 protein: CASSSYSRTGSSGNTIYF; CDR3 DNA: TGTGCCAGCAGCTCATACTCCAGGACAGGCTCGTCTGGAAACACCATATATTTT
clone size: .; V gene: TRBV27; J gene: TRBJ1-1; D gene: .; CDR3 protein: CASREASEAFF; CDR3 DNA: TGTGCCAGCAGAGAGGCCTCTGAAGCTTTCTTT
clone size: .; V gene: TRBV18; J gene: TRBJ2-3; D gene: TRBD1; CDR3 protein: CASSPLGQGADTQYF; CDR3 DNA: TGTGCCAGCTCACCATTAGGACAGGGGGCAGATACGCAGTATTTT
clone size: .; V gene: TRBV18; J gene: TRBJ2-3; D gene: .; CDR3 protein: CASSPGSGLRTDTQYF; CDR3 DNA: TGTGCCAGCTCACCCGGGTCGGGACTCCGCACAGATACGCAGTATTTT
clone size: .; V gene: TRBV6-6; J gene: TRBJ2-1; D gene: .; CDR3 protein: CASSYTDYEQFF; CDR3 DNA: TGTGCCAGCAGTTACACGGACTACGAGCAGTTCTTC
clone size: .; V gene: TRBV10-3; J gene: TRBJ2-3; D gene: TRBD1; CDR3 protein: CAISEGDRGADTQYF; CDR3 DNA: TGTGCCATCAGCGAAGGGGACAGGGGAGCGGATACGCAGTATTTT
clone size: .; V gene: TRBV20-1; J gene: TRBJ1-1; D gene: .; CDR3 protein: CSASEKPAEAFF; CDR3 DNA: TGCAGTGCTAGTGAGAAGCCCGCTGAAGCTTTCTTT
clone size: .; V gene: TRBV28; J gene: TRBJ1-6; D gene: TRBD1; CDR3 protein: CASSLSRTGTLGYNSPLHF; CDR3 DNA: TGTGCCAGCAGTCTGTCAAGGACAGGCACGTTGGGGTATAATTCACCCCTCCACTTT
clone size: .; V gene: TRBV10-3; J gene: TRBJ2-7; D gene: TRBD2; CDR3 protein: CAISEGLAGGPSYEQYF; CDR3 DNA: TGTGCCATCAGTGAGGGGCTAGCGGGAGGGCCCTCCTACGAGCAGTACTTC
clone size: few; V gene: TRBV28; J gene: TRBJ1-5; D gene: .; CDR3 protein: CASRSLGPQHF; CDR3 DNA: TGTGCCAGCAGGTCCCTCGGGCCCCAGCATTTT
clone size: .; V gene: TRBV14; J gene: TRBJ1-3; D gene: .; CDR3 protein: CASSQVLGSGSGNTIYF; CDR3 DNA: TGTGCCAGCAGCCAAGTCTTAGGATCGGGGTCGGGAAACACCATATATTTT
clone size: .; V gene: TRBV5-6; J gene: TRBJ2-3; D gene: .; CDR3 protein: CAAGLGGDTQYF; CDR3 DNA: TGTGCCGCAGGCTTGGGGGGAGATACGCAGTATTTT
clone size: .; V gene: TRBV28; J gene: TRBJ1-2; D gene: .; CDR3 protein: CASSLDSPYGYTF; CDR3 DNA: TGTGCCAGCAGTCTCGACTCACCTTATGGCTACACCTTC
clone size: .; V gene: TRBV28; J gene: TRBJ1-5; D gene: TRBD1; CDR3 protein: CASRGWTGANQPQHF; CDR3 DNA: TGTGCCAGCAGGGGATGGACAGGGGCTAATCAGCCCCAGCATTTT
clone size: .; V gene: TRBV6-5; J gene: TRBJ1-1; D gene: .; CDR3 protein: CASRKPPGIEGEAFF; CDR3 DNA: TGTGCCAGCAGGAAGCCCCCCGGGATCGAGGGTGAAGCTTTCTTT
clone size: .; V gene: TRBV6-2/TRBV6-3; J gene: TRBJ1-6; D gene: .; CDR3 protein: CASSYSLTRNRTPLHF; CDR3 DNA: TGTGCCAGCAGTTACTCATTAACGAGGAATCGGACACCCCTCCACTTT
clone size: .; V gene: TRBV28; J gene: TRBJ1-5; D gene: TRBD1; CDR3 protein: CASRKTGGSNQPQHF; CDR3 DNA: TGTGCCAGCAGAAAGACAGGGGGGTCCAATCAGCCCCAGCATTTT
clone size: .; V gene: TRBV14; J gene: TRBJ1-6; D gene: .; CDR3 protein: CASSQEAEGAPLHF; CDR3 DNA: TGTGCCAGCAGCCAAGAGGCGGAGGGTGCACCCCTCCACTTT
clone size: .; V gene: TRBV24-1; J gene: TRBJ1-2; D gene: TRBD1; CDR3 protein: CATSDTQGTYGYTF; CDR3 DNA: TGTGCCACCAGTGACACACAGGGGACCTATGGCTACACCTTC
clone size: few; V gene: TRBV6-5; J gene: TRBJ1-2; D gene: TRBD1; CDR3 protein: CASSYLTGNYGYTF; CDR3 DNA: TGTGCCAGCAGTTATCTGACAGGGAACTATGGCTACACCTTC
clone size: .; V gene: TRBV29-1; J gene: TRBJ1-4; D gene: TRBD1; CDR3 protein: CSVGTGTTTNEKLFF; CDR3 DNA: TGCAGCGTTGGGACAGGGACCACGACTAATGAAAAACTGTTTTTT
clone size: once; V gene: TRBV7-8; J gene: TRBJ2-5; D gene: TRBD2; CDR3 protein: CASSFGRGGETQYF; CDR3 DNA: TGTGCCAGCAGCTTTGGGAGGGGCGGAGAGACCCAGTACTTC
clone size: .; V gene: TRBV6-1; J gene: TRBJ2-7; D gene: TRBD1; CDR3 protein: CASSDPRTGVNYEQYF; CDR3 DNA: TGTGCCAGCAGTGACCCGAGGACAGGGGTTAATTACGAGCAGTACTTC
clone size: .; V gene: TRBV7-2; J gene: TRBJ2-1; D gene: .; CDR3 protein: CASSPGLGTYNEQFF; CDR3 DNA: TGTGCCAGCAGCCCAGGGCTTGGAACCTACAATGAGCAGTTCTTC
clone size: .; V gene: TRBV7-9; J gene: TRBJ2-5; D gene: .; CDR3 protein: CASSSRSGWLQETQYF; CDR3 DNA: TGTGCCAGCAGCTCCCGAAGCGGGTGGCTCCAAGAGACCCAGTACTTC
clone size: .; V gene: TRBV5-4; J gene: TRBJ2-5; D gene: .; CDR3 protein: CASSLGQEETQYF; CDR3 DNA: TGTGCCAGCAGCTTGGGACAGGAAGAGACCCAGTACTTC
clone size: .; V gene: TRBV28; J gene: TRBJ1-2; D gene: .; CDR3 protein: CASSLIFPERRNYGYTF; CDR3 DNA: TGTGCCAGCAGTTTAATCTTCCCAGAGAGGAGGAACTATGGCTACACCTTC
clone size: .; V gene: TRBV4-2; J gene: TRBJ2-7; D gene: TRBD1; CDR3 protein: CASSQAWDRGSYEQYF; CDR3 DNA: TGTGCCAGCAGCCAAGCTTGGGACAGGGGCTCCTACGAGCAGTACTTC
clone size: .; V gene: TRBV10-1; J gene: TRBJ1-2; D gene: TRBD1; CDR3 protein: CASKERGPHYGYTF; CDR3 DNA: TGCGCCAGCAAAGAGAGGGGGCCGCACTATGGCTACACCTTC
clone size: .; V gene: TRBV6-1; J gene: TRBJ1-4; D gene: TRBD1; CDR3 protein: CASREGGTANEKLFF; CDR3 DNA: TGTGCCAGCAGGGAAGGGGGCACGGCTAATGAAAAACTGTTTTTT
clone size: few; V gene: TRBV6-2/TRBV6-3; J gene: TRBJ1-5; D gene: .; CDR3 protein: CASSPKTGGLFQPQHF; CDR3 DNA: TGTGCCAGCAGTCCAAAGACAGGAGGTCTCTTTCAGCCCCAGCATTTT
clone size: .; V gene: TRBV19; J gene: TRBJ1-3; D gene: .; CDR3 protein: CASSLNSVGASGNTIYF; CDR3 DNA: TGTGCCAGTAGTTTGAATTCTGTGGGGGCCTCTGGAAACACCATATATTTT
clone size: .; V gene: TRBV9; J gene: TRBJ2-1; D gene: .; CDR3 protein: CASSGDSGPYNEQFF; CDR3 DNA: TGTGCCAGCAGCGGCGATAGCGGACCTTACAATGAGCAGTTCTTC
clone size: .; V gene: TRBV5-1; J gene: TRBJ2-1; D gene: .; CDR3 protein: CASSPRQAQEQFF; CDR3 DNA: TGCGCCAGCAGCCCGAGACAGGCTCAGGAGCAGTTCTTC
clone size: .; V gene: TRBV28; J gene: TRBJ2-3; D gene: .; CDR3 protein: CASREARDTQYF; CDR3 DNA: TGTGCCAGCAGGGAGGCTCGAGATACGCAGTATTTT
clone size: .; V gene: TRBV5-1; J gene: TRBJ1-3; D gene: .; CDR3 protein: CASSPRQGESGNTIYF; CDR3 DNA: TGCGCCAGCAGCCCCCGGCAGGGCGAGTCTGGAAACACCATATATTTT
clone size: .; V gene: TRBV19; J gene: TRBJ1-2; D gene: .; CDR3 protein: CASSTSNYGYTF; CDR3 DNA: TGTGCCAGTAGTACGAGCAACTATGGCTACACCTTC
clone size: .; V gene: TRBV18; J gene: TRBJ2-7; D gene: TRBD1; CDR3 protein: CASSGTGDNEQYF; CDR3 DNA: TGTGCCAGCTCGGGGACAGGGGACAACGAGCAGTACTTC
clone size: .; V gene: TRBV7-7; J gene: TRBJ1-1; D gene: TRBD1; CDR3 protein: CARTQGSNQEAFF; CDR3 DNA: TGTGCTAGAACACAGGGGTCGAATCAAGAAGCTTTCTTT
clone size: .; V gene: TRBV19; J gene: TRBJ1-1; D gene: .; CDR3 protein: CASRVAENTEAFF; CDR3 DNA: TGTGCCAGTAGGGTGGCGGAGAACACTGAAGCTTTCTTT
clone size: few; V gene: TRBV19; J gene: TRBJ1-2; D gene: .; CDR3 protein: CASSIGVAGRGYTF; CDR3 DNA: TGTGCCAGTAGTATAGGAGTGGCGGGAAGAGGCTACACCTTC
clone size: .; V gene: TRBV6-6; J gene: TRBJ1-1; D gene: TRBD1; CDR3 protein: CASSSRTGDNTEAFF; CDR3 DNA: TGTGCCAGCAGTTCGAGGACAGGGGATAACACTGAAGCTTTCTTT
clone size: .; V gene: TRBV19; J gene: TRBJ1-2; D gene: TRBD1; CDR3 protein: CASTSETGLYNYGYTF; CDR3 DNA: TGTGCCAGTACCAGCGAGACAGGGCTTTATAACTATGGCTACACCTTC
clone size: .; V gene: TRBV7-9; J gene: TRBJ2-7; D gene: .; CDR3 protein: CASSLVGLSYEQYF; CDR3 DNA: TGTGCCAGCAGCTTAGTAGGACTCTCCTACGAGCAGTACTTC